This T cell receptor (beta chain) was documented in a study of T cells after yellow fever vaccination. V was pared by 7 bases and J by 4 bases, with 8 bases of the junction left unmatched. This CDR3 spans 15 amino acids. TCRdb reprocessed the 5' RACE reads with MiXCR, giving one entry per CDR3 protein. Here the sample spans hundreds of thousands of distinct CDR3 sequences, approximately 12% being singletons. Findings and caveats of the study: The bulk population could contribute abundant contaminating clonotypes to FACS-sorted repertoires.

This clonotype was recorded a few times. Its target is not known. Source: PBMCs, taken on the day of the yellow fever booster vaccination. This clonotype originated in a man aged 25-45 years who received the YFV17D yellow fever vaccine. The rearrangement uses TRBV12-3 or TRBV12-4 and TRBJ2-5; 11 bases match TRBD2. The CDR3, as DNA: TGTGCCAGCACTCTCGGCCTAGCGGGAGGAGAGACCCAGTACTTC. Translation gives CASTLGLAGGETQYF.